This is a list of T cell receptor beta chains from one sample in a study of blood T cell repertoires in COVID-19. This table comes from immunoSEQ multiplex PCR, and its TCRdb copy is limited to in-frame clones, with some not included. The data contain about 15,000 clones, around nine tenths of them singletons. The sequencing sample was made of peripheral blood. Every receptor here comes from a man between 60 and 75 years old with active COVID-19. Each CDR3 is given with its conserved first and last residue.

j_call v_call cdr3_aa
TRBJ1-1 TRBV3-1/TRBV3-2 CASSQEERRAFF
TRBJ2-5 TRBV4-2 CASSPGGGGMETQYF
TRBJ1-1 TRBV11-2 CASTVGDIMNTEAFF
TRBJ1-5 TRBV6-5 CASSPDRNQPQHF
TRBJ1-3 TRBV7-9 CASSFGQVGNTIYF
TRBJ1-6 TRBV6-4 CASRRQGLDNSPLHF
TRBJ1-5 TRBV28 CASSFDRANQPQHF
TRBJ2-5 TRBV5-1 CASSSSVGAQETQYF
TRBJ1-1 TRBV27 CASSPTAFNTEAFF
TRBJ2-1 TRBV7-2 CASSSPSSGVYNEQFF
TRBJ2-5 TRBV15 CATSAGQRETQYF
TRBJ1-6 TRBV21-1 CASSVTDYNSPLHF
TRBJ2-1 TRBV28 CASRQGGSSYNEQFF
TRBJ1-3 TRBV5-8 CASSGPGTGGGNTIYF
TRBJ1-5 TRBV19 CASNQDSPYSNQPQHF
TRBJ2-3 TRBV5-7 CASNLVLGGFRTDTQYF
TRBJ1-1 TRBV18 CASSLSGGITEAFF
TRBJ2-1 TRBV10-1 CASSELSGGDYEQFF
TRBJ1-2 TRBV19 CASISTGGGGYTF
TRBJ1-1 TRBV28 CASSRGGTEAFF
TRBJ2-5 TRBV6-4 CATGETQYF
TRBJ2-7 TRBV11-2 CASSLGQGAVEQYF
TRBJ1-4 TRBV19 CASSSRGTNEKLFF
TRBJ1-2 TRBV4-2 CASSQGTGAGYGYTF
TRBJ1-3 TRBV19 CASSIQGASGNTIYF
TRBJ1-5 TRBV5-1 CASSLVGDGSSAQHF
TRBJ1-1 TRBV27 CASSLLHRTGAPGTEAFF
TRBJ1-1 TRBV7-3 CASSSHRDRGHTEAFF
TRBJ1-2 TRBV9 CASSVGLSETNYGYTF
TRBJ1-2 TRBV10-3 CAISPGSANYGYTF
TRBJ2-3 TRBV4-2 CASSQGGGLGTDTQYF
TRBJ2-1 TRBV5-1 CASSSWAIGTSGNNEQFF
TRBJ1-1 TRBV6-5 CASSPPGLTEAFF
TRBJ1-2 TRBV15 CATSREPLAGVYGYTF
TRBJ2-3 TRBV5-4 CASSLRQRSLSDTQYF
TRBJ2-7 TRBV2 CASSLDRSSYEQYF
TRBJ2-2 TRBV6-5 CASSYSRSNTGELFF
TRBJ2-2 TRBV7-7 CATILGQGTGELFF
TRBJ2-3 TRBV25-1 CASRAAGGRTDTQYF
TRBJ1-1 TRBV6-6 CASRAGIMNTEAFF
TRBJ2-1 TRBV3-1/TRBV3-2 CASSLTGTSTNEQFF
TRBJ2-5 TRBV2 CASSERGETQYF
TRBJ2-3 TRBV24-1 CATRDRGTDTQYF
TRBJ2-2 TRBV11-2 CASSPGRGTTGELFF
TRBJ2-7 TRBV6-5 CASKNLADPSYEQYF
TRBJ2-3 TRBV6-1 CASSEVSTDTQYF
TRBJ2-7 TRBV9 CASSAREGSSYEQYF
TRBJ1-2 TRBV7-6 CASSPPQGDYGYTF
TRBJ2-1 TRBV5-4 CASSQRISVNNEQFF
TRBJ2-3 TRBV18 CASSPGTSGVTDTQYF
TRBJ2-1 TRBV4-2 CASSPSQGGGNEQFF
TRBJ2-1 TRBV6-1 CASSEARPGGPPYNEQFF
TRBJ2-1 TRBV7-2 CASSLEGRGMDEQFF
TRBJ1-2 TRBV11-2 CASSPNRGGRYYGYTF